This T cell receptor beta chain was sequenced during a study of T cells in tuberculosis listed by TCRdb under 2018. Notes on the research overall: The study combined CD1B tetramers and high-throughput TCR immunosequencing to characterize T cells specific for the mycobacterial lipid antigen glucose monomycolate (GMM).

Study-level results and caveats: The stringent sort gate may have missed T cells binding the CD1B-GMM tetramer with low affinity.

Remarks on this clone: Per-base qualities were not stored, and no clone one base away is much larger.

Because TCR-alpha and TCR-beta chains were sequenced unpaired, no chain pairing information was available. The immunoSEQ multiplex PCR assay was used to generate TCR libraries, with TCR-beta and/or TCR-alpha/delta assays applied to each sample. The Illumina high-throughput platform was used to sequence the amplified TCR libraries. In the original analysis: Clustering and dimensionality reduction relied on pairwise TCRdist distances among GMM-specific receptors from T cells that were either sorted ex vivo or expanded in vitro. Sequence motifs, defined by gene usage and CDR3 content, were tested for enrichment in tetramer-positive compared with tetramer-negative populations. The clones in this table, taken by TCRdb from immuneACCESS, are in-frame only. Not every clone is retained; where verified, under half of the shortfall comes from an unresolved V gene, and the cause of the rest is unknown. The DNA gave D and trimming, while V, J and clone size come from that table. The sample table lists 88,000 or so clones, roughly 91% of them with a count of one. The ten top clones hold approximately 1.9% of the sample.

After being thawed and rested overnight, PBMC were stained with GMM-loaded CD1B tetramer, a Live/Dead dye and anti-CD3, and were then sorted on a FACS Aria II. CD1B tetramers were loaded with C32 glucose monomycolate purified from Rhodococcus equi. PBMC used for tetramer sorting had been depleted of CD14-expressing monocytes for a separate study before cryopreservation. From each donor, approximately 100,000 tetramer-negative cells were sorted and analyzed together with the tetramer-positive cells. Antigen-specific T cells were sorted from a handful of healthy South African adults using GMM-loaded CD1B tetramers. The sample consisted of CD1b-GMM tetramer-negative cells sorted from PBMCs. This specimen's cell subset or site label, per the study, means: T cells not binding CD1B-GMM tetramer, sorted from same donor. The source is an adult woman with latent tuberculosis.

The nucleotides are TGCGCCAGCAGCCCTAGTGGGTTGAACACTGAAGCTTTCTTT. This encodes CASSPSGLNTEAFF. This sequence uses TRBV5-1 and TRBJ1-1; the D gene assignment is ambiguous. V and J are truncated by 4 bases and 0 bases respectively, leaving an intervening sequence of 10 bases. The CDR1 and CDR2 encoded by the germline V gene are SGHRS and YFSETQ. Reading from cysteine to phenylalanine, the CDR3 counts 14 amino acids. Only the CDR3 region is kept as DNA, spanning 42 bases read in frame from base 1.